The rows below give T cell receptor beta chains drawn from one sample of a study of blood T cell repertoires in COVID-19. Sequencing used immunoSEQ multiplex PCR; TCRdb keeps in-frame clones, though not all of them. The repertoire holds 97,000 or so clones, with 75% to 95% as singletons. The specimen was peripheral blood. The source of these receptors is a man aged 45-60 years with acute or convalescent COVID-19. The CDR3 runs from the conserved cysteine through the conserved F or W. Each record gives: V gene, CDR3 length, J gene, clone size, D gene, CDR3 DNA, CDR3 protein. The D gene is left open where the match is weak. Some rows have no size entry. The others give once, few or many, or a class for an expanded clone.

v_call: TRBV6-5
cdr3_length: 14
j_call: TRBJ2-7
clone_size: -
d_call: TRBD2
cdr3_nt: TGTGCCAGCATCGCGGGAGGAACTTCTTACGAGCAGTACTTC
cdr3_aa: CASIAGGTSYEQYF

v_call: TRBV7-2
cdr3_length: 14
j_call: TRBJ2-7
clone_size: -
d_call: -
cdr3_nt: TGTGCCAGCAGCACGACTCGGACAGCCTACGAGCAGTACTTC
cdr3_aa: CASSTTRTAYEQYF

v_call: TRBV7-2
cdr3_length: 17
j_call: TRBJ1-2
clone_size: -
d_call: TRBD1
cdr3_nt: TGTGCCAGCATTGATCAGCGGACAGGGCGGCAGCAGAATGGCTACACCTTC
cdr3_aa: CASIDQRTGRQQNGYTF

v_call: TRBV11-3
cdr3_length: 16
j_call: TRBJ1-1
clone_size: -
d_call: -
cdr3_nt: TGTGCCAGCAGCTTAGATTCATGGGCGGGGAACACTGAAGCTTTCTTT
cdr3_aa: CASSLDSWAGNTEAFF

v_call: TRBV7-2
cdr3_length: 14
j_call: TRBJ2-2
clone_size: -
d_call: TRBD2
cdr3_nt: TGTGCCAGCAGCCCTGGGAGGGGCACCGGGGAGCTGTTTTTT
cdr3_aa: CASSPGRGTGELFF

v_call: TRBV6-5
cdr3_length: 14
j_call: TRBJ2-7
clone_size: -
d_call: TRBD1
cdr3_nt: TGTGCCAGCAAGTCGTCGAGGGGGCTCTACGAGCAGTACTTC
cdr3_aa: CASKSSRGLYEQYF

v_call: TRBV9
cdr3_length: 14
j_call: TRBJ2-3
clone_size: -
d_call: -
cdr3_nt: TGTGCCAGCAAACCCAGAGACTTTTTAGATACGCAGTATTTT
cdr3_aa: CASKPRDFLDTQYF

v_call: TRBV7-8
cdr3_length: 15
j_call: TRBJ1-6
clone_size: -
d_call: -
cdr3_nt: TGTGCCAGCAGCTTAATCCGGAGAGCCGATTCACCCCTCCACTTT
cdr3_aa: CASSLIRRADSPLHF

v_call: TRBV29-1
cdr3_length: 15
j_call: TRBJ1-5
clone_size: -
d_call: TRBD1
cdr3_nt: TGCAGCGTTAGCCCCGGGACAGGGGGCAATCAGCCCCAGCATTTT
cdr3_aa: CSVSPGTGGNQPQHF

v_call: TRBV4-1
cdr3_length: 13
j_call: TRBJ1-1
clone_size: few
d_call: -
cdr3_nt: TGCGCCAGCAGTCTCATCGGGAACACTGAAGCTTTCTTT
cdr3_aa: CASSLIGNTEAFF

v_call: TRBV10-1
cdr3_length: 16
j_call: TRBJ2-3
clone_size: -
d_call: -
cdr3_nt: TGCGCCAGCAGTGAGCCTGCCGGGGAGTTCACAGATACGCAGTATTTT
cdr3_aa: CASSEPAGEFTDTQYF

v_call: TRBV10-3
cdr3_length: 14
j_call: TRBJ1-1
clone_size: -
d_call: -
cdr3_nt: TGTGCCATCAGTGTTCTGGGAGTGAACACTGAAGCTTTCTTT
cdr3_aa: CAISVLGVNTEAFF

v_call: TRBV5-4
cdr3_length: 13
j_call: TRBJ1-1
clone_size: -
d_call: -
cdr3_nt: TGTGCCAGCAGCTTAGGGTTAGGAGGCGAAGCTTTCTTT
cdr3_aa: CASSLGLGGEAFF

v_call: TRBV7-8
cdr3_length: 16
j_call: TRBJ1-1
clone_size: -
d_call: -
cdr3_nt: TGTGCCAGCAGTTCCTCCTGGGCAGTCCTTATTACTGAAGCTTTCTTT
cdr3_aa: CASSSSWAVLITEAFF

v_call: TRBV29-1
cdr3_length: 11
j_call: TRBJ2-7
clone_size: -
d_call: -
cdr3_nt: TGCAGCGTTGATTGGGAGTACGAGCAGTACTTC
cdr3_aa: CSVDWEYEQYF

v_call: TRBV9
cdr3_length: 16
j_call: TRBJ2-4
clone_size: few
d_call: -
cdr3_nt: TGTGCCAGCAGCTCTGGAGACTCCGTTTCCAAAAACATTCAGTACTTC
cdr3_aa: CASSSGDSVSKNIQYF

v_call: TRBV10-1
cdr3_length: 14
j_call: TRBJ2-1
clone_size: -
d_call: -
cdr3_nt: TGCGCCAGCAGTGGTGGACAACTCTACAATGAGCAGTTCTTC
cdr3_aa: CASSGGQLYNEQFF

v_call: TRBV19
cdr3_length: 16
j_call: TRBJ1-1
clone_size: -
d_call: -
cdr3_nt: TGTGCCAGTAGTATAGTAGCGGGACGAGTGAACACTGAAGCTTTCTTT
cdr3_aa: CASSIVAGRVNTEAFF

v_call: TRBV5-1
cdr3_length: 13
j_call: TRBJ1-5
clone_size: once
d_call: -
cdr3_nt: TGCGCCAGCAGCTTGACAGGTGATCAGCCCCAGCATTTT
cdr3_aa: CASSLTGDQPQHF

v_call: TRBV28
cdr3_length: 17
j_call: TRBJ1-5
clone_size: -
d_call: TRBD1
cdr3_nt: TGTGCCAGCAGTCCGCCTCGACAGGGTAATAGCAATCAGCCCCAGCATTTT
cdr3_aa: CASSPPRQGNSNQPQHF

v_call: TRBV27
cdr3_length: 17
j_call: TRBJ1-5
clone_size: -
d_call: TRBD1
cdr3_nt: TGTGCCAGCAGTTCGAGGACAGGGGGAGATAGCAATCAGCCCCAGCATTTT
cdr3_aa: CASSSRTGGDSNQPQHF

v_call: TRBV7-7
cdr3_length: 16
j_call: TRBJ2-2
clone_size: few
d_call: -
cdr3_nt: TGTGCCAGCAGCCATTTACGGGACACTTATACCGGGGAGCTGTTTTTT
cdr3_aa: CASSHLRDTYTGELFF

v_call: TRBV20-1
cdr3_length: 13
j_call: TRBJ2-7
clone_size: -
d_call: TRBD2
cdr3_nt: TGCAGTGCTAGTAGCGGGAGGCTTTTCGAGCAGTACTTC
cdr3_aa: CSASSGRLFEQYF

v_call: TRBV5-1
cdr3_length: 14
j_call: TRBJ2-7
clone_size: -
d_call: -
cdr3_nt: TGCGCCAGCAGGGGAGGCAGGGCTGTTTACGAGCAGTACTTC
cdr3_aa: CASRGGRAVYEQYF

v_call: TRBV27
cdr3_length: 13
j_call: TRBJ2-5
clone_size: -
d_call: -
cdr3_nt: TGTGCCAGCGGGCGGGGCGCCGGGGGGACCCAGTACTTC
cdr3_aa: CASGRGAGGTQYF

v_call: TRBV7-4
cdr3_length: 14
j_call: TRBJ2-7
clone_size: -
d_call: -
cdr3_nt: TGTGCCAGCAGCTACCAACCTGACTTCTACGAGCAGTACTTC
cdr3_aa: CASSYQPDFYEQYF

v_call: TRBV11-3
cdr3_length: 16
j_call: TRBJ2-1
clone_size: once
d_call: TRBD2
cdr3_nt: TGTGCCAGCAGCTCCTACCTAGCGGGAGCTGTGGATGAGCAGTTCTTC
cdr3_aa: CASSSYLAGAVDEQFF